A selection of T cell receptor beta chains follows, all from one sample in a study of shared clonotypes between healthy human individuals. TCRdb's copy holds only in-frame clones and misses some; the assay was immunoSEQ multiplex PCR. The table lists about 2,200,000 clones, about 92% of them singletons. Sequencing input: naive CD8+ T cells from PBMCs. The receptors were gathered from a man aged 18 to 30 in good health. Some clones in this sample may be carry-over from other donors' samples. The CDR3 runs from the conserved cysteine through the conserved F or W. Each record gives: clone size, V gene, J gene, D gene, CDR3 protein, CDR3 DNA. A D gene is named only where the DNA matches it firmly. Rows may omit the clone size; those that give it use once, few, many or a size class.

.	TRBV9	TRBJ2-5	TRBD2	CASSTSGRGGGETQYF	TGTGCCAGCAGCACGAGCGGGAGAGGGGGAGGAGAGACCCAGTACTTC
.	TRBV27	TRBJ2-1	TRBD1	CASSSDRGNYNEQFF	TGTGCCAGCAGTTCTGACAGGGGCAACTACAATGAGCAGTTCTTC
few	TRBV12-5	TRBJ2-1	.	CASGPQGPHEQFF	TGTGCTAGTGGTCCCCAGGGCCCACATGAGCAGTTCTTC
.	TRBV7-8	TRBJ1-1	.	CASSLDPGLAEAFF	TGTGCCAGCAGCTTAGATCCGGGACTGGCTGAAGCTTTCTTT
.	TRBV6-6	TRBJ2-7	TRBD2	CASSYSTSTGYEQYF	TGTGCCAGCAGTTACTCGACTAGCACGGGCTACGAGCAGTACTTC
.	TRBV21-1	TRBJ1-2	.	CASSKGSGTRGLSYTF	TGTGCCAGCAGCAAAGGCTCCGGGACACGGGGGTTGAGCTACACCTTC
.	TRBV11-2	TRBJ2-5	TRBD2	CASSLKLLAGEEGMETQYF	TGTGCCAGCAGCTTAAAGTTGCTAGCGGGAGAAGAGGGTATGGAGACCCAGTACTTC
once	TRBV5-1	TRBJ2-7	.	CASSLGRGTNYEQYF	TGCGCCAGCAGCTTGGGCCGCGGGACAAACTACGAGCAGTACTTC
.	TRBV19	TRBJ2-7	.	CASSIRHTYEQYF	TGTGCCAGTAGTATAAGACACACTTACGAGCAGTACTTC
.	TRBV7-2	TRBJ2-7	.	CASSLFGMAGSFSYEQYF	TGTGCCAGCAGCTTATTCGGTATGGCGGGAAGTTTTTCCTACGAGCAGTACTTC
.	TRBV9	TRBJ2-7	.	CASSAGPVHEQYF	TGTGCCAGCAGCGCGGGCCCCGTCCACGAGCAGTACTTC
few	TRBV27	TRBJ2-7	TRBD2	CASSFGGTYEQYF	TGTGCCAGCAGTTTCGGGGGGACCTACGAGCAGTACTTC
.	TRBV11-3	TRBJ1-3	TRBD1	CASSPRDRGGNTIYF	TGTGCCAGCAGCCCTCGAGACAGGGGAGGAAACACCATATATTTT
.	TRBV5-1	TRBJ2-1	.	CASSLENEQFF	TGCGCCAGCAGCTTGGAGAATGAGCAGTTCTTC
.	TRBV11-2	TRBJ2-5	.	CASSLVRGQETQYF	TGTGCCAGCAGCTTAGTTAGGGGTCAAGAGACCCAGTACTTC
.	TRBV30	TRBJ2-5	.	CARSQPILYLTDFETQYF	TGTGCCCGGAGTCAACCAATCCTTTACCTGACAGATTTTGAGACCCAGTACTTC
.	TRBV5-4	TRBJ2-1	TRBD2	CASSSWTSGDNEQFF	TGTGCCAGCAGCTCATGGACTAGCGGAGACAATGAGCAGTTCTTC
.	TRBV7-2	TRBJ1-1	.	CASSLYGFEGRTEAFF	TGTGCCAGCAGCTTATATGGGTTTGAGGGGAGGACTGAAGCTTTCTTT
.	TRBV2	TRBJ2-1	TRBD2	CASGGMPRTSGRRSYNEQFF	TGTGCCAGCGGGGGGATGCCTCGGACTAGCGGGAGAAGGTCCTACAATGAGCAGTTCTTC
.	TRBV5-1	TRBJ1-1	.	CASSLVSRGNPEAFF	TGCGCCAGCAGCTTGGTGTCCAGGGGAAACCCTGAAGCTTTCTTT
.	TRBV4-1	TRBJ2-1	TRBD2	CASSQDRLAGFWEQFF	TGCGCCAGCAGCCAAGATAGACTAGCGGGGTTTTGGGAGCAGTTCTTC
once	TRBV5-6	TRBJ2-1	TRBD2	CASSLGSSSGTYNEQFF	TGTGCCAGCAGCTTAGGTTCGTCTAGCGGGACCTACAATGAGCAGTTCTTC
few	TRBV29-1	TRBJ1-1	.	CSVVFPPVVRSEAFF	TGCAGCGTTGTATTTCCCCCAGTGGTCCGCTCTGAAGCTTTCTTT
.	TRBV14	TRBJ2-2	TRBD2	CASSQASGSYGELFF	TGTGCCAGCAGCCAAGCTAGCGGGAGTTATGGGGAGCTGTTTTTT
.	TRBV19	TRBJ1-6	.	CASSPREYNSPLHF	TGTGCCAGCAGTCCCCGCGAATATAATTCACCCCTCCACTTT
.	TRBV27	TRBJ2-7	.	CASSLAAAGGMPSYEQYF	TGTGCCAGCAGTTTAGCGGCGGCCGGCGGGATGCCCTCCTACGAGCAGTACTTC
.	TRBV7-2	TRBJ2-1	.	CASSFPLSLSEQFF	TGTGCCAGCAGCTTTCCCCTGAGTTTGTCTGAGCAGTTCTTC
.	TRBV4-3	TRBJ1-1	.	CASSHLSGVGTEAFF	TGCGCCAGCAGCCATTTATCAGGGGTGGGGACTGAAGCTTTCTTT
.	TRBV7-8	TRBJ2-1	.	CASSSLARSSYNEQFF	TGTGCCAGCAGCTCCCTAGCTAGGAGCTCCTACAATGAGCAGTTCTTC
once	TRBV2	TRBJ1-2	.	CASGGGPGGYTF	TGTGCCAGCGGCGGGGGGCCCGGGGGCTACACCTTC
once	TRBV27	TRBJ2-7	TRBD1	CASSPSVGTEAYEQYF	TGTGCCAGCAGTCCCTCGGTCGGGACAGAAGCCTACGAGCAGTACTTC
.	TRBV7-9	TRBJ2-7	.	CASSSGQGSEQYF	TGTGCCAGCAGCAGTGGGCAGGGTTCCGAGCAGTACTTC
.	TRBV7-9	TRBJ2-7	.	CASSLWEYEQYF	TGTGCCAGCAGCTTATGGGAATACGAGCAGTACTTC